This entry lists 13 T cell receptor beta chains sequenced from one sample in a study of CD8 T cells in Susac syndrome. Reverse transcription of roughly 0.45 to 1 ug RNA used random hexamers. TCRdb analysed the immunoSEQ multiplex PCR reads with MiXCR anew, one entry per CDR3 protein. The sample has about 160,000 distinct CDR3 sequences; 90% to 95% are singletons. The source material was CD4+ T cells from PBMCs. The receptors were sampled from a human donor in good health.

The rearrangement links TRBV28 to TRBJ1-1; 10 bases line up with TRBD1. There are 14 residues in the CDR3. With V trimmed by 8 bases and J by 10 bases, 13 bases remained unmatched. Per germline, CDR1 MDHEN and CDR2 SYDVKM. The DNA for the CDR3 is TGTGCCAGCTTTACGCAGGGGACAGGGGTAGGAGCTTTCTTT. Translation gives CASFTQGTGVGAFF.

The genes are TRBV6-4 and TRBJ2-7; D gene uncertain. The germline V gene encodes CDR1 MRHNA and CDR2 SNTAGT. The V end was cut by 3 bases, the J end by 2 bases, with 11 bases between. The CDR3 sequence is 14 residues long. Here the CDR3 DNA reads TGTGCCAGCAGTGAATATGACGGTACCTACGAGCAGTACTTC. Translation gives CASSEYDGTYEQYF.

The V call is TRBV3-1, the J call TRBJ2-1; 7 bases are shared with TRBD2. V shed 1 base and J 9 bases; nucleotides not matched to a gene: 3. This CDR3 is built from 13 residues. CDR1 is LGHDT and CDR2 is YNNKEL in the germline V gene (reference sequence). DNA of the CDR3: TGTGCCAGCAGCCAAGGGGGGGGAGGTGAGCAGTTCTTC. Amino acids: CASSQGGGGEQFF.

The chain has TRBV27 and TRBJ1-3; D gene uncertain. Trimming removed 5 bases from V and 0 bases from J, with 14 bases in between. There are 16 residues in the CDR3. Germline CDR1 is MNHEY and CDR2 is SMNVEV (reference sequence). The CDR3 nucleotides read TGTGCCAGCAGTAGGAGGACGGGGATCTCTGGAAACACCATATATTTT. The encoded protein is CASSRRTGISGNTIYF.

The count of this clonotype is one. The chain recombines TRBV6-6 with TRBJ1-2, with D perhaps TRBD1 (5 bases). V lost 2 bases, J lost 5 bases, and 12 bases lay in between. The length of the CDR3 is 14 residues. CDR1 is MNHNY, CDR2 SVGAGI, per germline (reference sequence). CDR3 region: CASSYAGGTYGYTF. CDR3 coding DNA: TGTGCCAGCAGTTACGCTGGAGGGACGTATGGCTACACCTTC.

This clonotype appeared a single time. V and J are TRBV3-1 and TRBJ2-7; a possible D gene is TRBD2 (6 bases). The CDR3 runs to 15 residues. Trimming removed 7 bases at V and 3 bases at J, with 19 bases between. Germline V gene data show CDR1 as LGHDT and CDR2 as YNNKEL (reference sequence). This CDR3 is CASTPAGGNHYEQYF. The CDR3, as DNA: TGTGCCAGCACCCCAGCCGGAGGGAACCACTACGAGCAGTACTTC.

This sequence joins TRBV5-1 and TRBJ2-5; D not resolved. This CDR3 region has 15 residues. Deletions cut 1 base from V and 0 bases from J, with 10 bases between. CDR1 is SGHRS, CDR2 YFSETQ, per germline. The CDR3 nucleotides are TGCGCCAGCAGCTTGTTAGGCTGGTACCAAGAGACCCAGTACTTC. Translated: CASSLLGWYQETQYF.

CDR3 residues: CASSPLIGSGQPQHF. In nucleotides, the CDR3 is TGTGCCAGCAGCCCTTTGATCGGGAGCGGCCAGCCCCAGCATTTT. This chain links TRBV7-2 with TRBJ1-5; no reliable D call. The V and J ends lost 5 bases and 7 bases respectively, with 18 bases between them. CDR3 length: 15 amino acids. From germline, CDR1 is SGHTA and CDR2 FQGNSA.

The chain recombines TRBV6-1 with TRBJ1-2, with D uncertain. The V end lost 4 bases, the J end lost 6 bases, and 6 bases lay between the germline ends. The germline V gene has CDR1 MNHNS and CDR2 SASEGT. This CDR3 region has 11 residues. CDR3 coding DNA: TGTGCCAGCAGTGGCGATGATGGCTACACCTTC. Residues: CASSGDDGYTF.

CDR3 loop: CSVSGSDSTDTQYF. DNA for the CDR3: TGCAGCGTTTCTGGGTCAGACAGCACAGATACGCAGTATTTT. The chain recombines TRBV29-1 with TRBJ2-3; D ambiguous. The CDR3 has 14 residues. Germline loops: CDR1 SQVTM, CDR2 ANQGSEA. V shed 5 bases and J shed 0 bases, with 12 bases lying between them.

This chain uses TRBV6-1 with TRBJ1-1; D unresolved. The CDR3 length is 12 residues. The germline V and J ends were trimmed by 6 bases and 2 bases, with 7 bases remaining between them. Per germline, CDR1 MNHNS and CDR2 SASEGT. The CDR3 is CASRTVNTEAFF. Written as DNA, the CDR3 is TGTGCCAGCAGGACGGTAAACACTGAAGCTTTCTTT.

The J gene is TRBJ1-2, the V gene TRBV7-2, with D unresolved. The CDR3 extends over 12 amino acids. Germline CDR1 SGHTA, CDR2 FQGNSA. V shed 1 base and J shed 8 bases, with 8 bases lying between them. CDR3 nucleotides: TGTGCCAGCAGCTTAGTTCTCTACGGCTACACCTTC. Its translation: CASSLVLYGYTF.

Written as DNA, the CDR3 is TGTGCCAGTAGTATCGGAGGACACCGCTCTGGAAACACCATATATTTT. As protein: CASSIGGHRSGNTIYF. This chain connects TRBV19 to TRBJ1-3; perhaps TRBD1 as D (5 bases). The CDR3 contains 16 residues. Germline V gives CDR1 LNHDA, CDR2 SQIVND (reference sequence). V was shortened by 3 bases and J by 0 bases, with 12 bases between the two germline ends.